The 30 T cell receptor beta chains in this list originate from one sample, sequenced in a study of blood T cell repertoires in COVID-19. Measured with immunoSEQ multiplex PCR; TCRdb has only the in-frame clones, and not every one. The sample consists of around 130,000 clones, roughly 80% of them appearing once. Sequencing was performed on peripheral blood. These receptors all come from a human donor in a cohort sampled during active COVID-19.

This chain connects TRBV7-9 to TRBJ2-5; a possible D gene is TRBD1 (5 bases). The V and J ends lost 5 bases and 4 bases respectively, with 11 bases between them. This CDR3 spans 13 amino acids. In germline, CDR1 is SEHNR, CDR2 FQNEAQ (reference sequence). Here the CDR3 reads CASSDTGRETQYF. In nucleotides, the CDR3 is TGTGCCAGCAGCGATACAGGTAGAGAGACCCAGTACTTC.

This clone was picked up one time. The chain joins TRBV9 to TRBJ2-3; 15 bases are a match to TRBD2. The CDR3 loop spans 18 amino acids. V trimming: 4 bases; J trimming: 0 bases; junction bases outside the gene matches: 6. Germline assignment: CDR1 SGDLS and CDR2 YYNGEE. The CDR3 spells CASSSGLAGGTSTDTQYF. The DNA for the CDR3 is TGTGCCAGCAGCTCCGGACTAGCGGGGGGGACTAGCACAGATACGCAGTATTTT.

The CDR3 region has the DNA TGTGCCAGCAGCTTAGTACAGTCGAACACCGGGGAGCTGTTTTTT. Translated: CASSLVQSNTGELFF. The chain has TRBV7-2 and TRBJ2-2; no firm D call. The CDR3 runs to 15 residues. CDR1 and CDR2 (germline): SGHTA, FQGNSA. V was pared by 1 base and J by 0 bases, with 6 bases between.

This clone was detected a few times. The chain combines TRBV7-8 with TRBJ1-5, with 7 bases matching TRBD1. CDR1 and CDR2 from the germline V gene are SGHVS and FQNEAQ. With V trimmed by 5 bases and J by 3 bases, 4 bases remained unmatched. This CDR3 has 14 residues. The CDR3 sequence is CASSTGQVNQPQHF. In DNA form, the CDR3 reads TGTGCCAGCAGCACTGGACAGGTCAATCAGCCCCAGCATTTT.

The CDR3 is CASSPGEGGQPQHF. DNA of the CDR3: TGTGCCAGCAGCCCCGGGGAGGGCGGGCAGCCCCAGCATTTT. J is TRBJ1-5 and V is TRBV4-2, with D unclear. The V end was cut by 4 bases, the J end by 7 bases, with 14 bases between. The CDR3 runs to 14 residues. From germline, CDR1 is LGHNA and CDR2 YNFKEQ.

This clone has only a few counts. The gene calls are TRBV6-5 and TRBJ1-5; 7 bases align to TRBD1. Trimming removed 8 bases from V and 3 bases from J; junction bases left unmatched: 7. CDR3 length equals 14 residues. Per germline, CDR1 MNHEY and CDR2 SVGAGI. The DNA of the CDR3 is TGTGCCAGCCTCCCCGGGACAGCCAATCAGCCCCAGCATTTT. Protein: CASLPGTANQPQHF.

The rearrangement uses TRBV11-3 and TRBJ2-1, with 11 nucleotides matching TRBD2. The CDR3 consists of 16 residues. The junction had 11 bases not matched to a gene; V was cut back by 4 bases and J by 9 bases. The V gene's germline CDR1 is SGHNT and CDR2 YENEEA. CDR3 bases: TGTGCCAGCAGCTCGGCACACCTAGCGGGGGGAGGTGAGCAGTTCTTC. Translation gives CASSSAHLAGGGEQFF.

A word on this clone: This CDR3 is also generated by other DNA sequences in the sample. The rearrangement uses TRBV5-1 and TRBJ2-3, with 8 bases that match TRBD2. CDR3 length: 15 amino acids. The germline gives CDR1 SGHRS, CDR2 YFSETQ. After removal of 2 bases from V and 0 bases from J, the junction contained 2 bases not matched to a gene. The CDR3 protein is CASSFSGASTDTQYF. The CDR3 nucleotides read TGCGCCAGCAGCTTTAGCGGGGCGAGCACAGATACGCAGTATTTT. The entire variable domain, with the rest obtained from reference TRBV5-1 and TRBJ2-3, is as follows: KAGVTQTPRYLIKTRGQQVTLSCSPISGHRSVSWYQQTPGQGLQFLFEYFSETQRNKGNFPGRFSGRQFSNSRSEMNVSTLELGDSALYLCASSFSGASTDTQYFGPGTRLTVL.

This clone is a singleton in its sample. This sequence joins TRBV2 and TRBJ2-3; D is perhaps TRBD1 (5 bases). V gave up 5 bases and J gave up 8 bases, with 20 bases separating them. The CDR3 has 15 residues. CDR1 is SNHLY and CDR2 is FYNNEI in the germline V gene. The CDR3 here is CASSPGSAIGITQYF. In nucleotides, the CDR3 is TGTGCCAGCAGTCCAGGGTCGGCAATCGGCATTACGCAGTATTTT.

CDR3 in DNA: TGTGCCAGCAGTACTATCGACAGGGGTCGGCCCCAGCATTTT. Translating it yields CASSTIDRGRPQHF. The chain links TRBV6-2 or TRBV6-3 to TRBJ1-5, with 8 nucleotides matching TRBD1. The CDR3 totals 14 residues. Germline values: CDR1 MNHEY, CDR2 SVGEGT. Losses at the gene ends were 5 bases for V and 9 bases for J; bases not matched to a gene: 9.

This clone was counted a few times. This sample includes further DNA sequences coding for the same CDR3. The rearrangement links TRBV5-1 to TRBJ1-3; 8 nucleotides align to TRBD1. Germline-derived CDR1 and CDR2 are SGHRS and YFSETQ. V lost 3 bases, J lost 4 bases, and 6 bases stayed unmatched. There are 15 residues in the CDR3. CDR3 in DNA: TGCGCCAGCAGCTCCGGACAGGGAGACGGAAACACCATATATTTT. Protein sequence: CASSSGQGDGNTIYF.

This chain links TRBV25-1 with TRBJ2-1, with 10 bases lining up with TRBD2. Germline assignment: CDR1 MGHDK and CDR2 SYGVNS. The CDR3 is 17 residues long. V dropped 7 bases and J dropped 3; count of bases not matched to a gene: 12. CDR3 amino acids: CASTTGLAGEGYNEQFF. The CDR3 coding sequence is TGTGCCAGCACCACGGGCCTAGCGGGGGAAGGCTACAATGAGCAGTTCTTC.

The CDR3 reads CASILSSGGNSPLHF. The DNA for the CDR3 is TGTGCCAGCATCCTAAGTTCAGGGGGGAATTCACCCCTCCACTTT. The chain uses TRBV28 and TRBJ1-6; 7 nucleotides agree with TRBD1. The CDR3 has 15 residues. The trim removed 7 bases at V and 7 bases at J, leaving 10 bases unmatched. The germline gives CDR1 MDHEN, CDR2 SYDVKM.

The V gene is TRBV5-1, the J gene TRBJ1-1; a weak D match, TRBD1 (6 bases). The CDR3 spans 15 residues. Germline CDR1 and CDR2: SGHRS and YFSETQ. V was cut by 4 bases and J by 0 bases, with 13 bases left in between. CDR3 protein: CASSLGQLVNTEAFF. The CDR3, as DNA: TGCGCCAGCAGCCTAGGACAGCTGGTGAACACTGAAGCTTTCTTT.

The rearrangement uses TRBV5-1 and TRBJ1-2, with 8 bases aligning to TRBD1. After removal of 1 base from V and 6 bases from J, the junction contained 2 bases not matched to a gene. This CDR3 has 13 residues. The V gene's germline CDR1 is SGHRS and CDR2 YFSETQ. CDR3 region: CASSLQGADGYTF. The CDR3 DNA reads TGCGCCAGCAGCTTGCAGGGGGCGGATGGCTACACCTTC.

V is TRBV5-1 and J is TRBJ2-1; D is perhaps TRBD1 (6 bases). Germline CDR1 is SGHRS and CDR2 is YFSETQ. The V end was cut by 4 bases, the J end by 2 bases, with 16 bases between. The CDR3 extends over 16 amino acids. The CDR3 sequence is CASSAQGFGPYNEQFF. CDR3 DNA sequence: TGCGCCAGCAGCGCACAGGGTTTCGGGCCCTACAATGAGCAGTTCTTC.

The gene calls are TRBV3-1 (or the pseudogene TRBV3-2) and TRBJ1-2; the match to TRBD1 covers 9 bases. J lost 4 bases, V lost 0 bases, and 9 bases had no gene match. Looked up from germline, CDR1 is LGHDT and CDR2 is YNNKEL (reference sequence). The CDR3 runs 17 residues. The CDR3 sequence: CASSQDFETGGSYGYTF. CDR3 nucleotide sequence: TGTGCCAGCAGCCAAGATTTTGAGACAGGGGGTAGCTATGGCTACACCTTC.

V gene TRBV5-1 combines with J gene TRBJ1-1; 8 nucleotides align to TRBD1. This CDR3 is 15 amino acids long. In germline, CDR1 is SGHRS, CDR2 YFSETQ. The V segment lost 4 bases and the J segment 4 bases; nucleotides outside the gene matches: 9. The CDR3 DNA reads as TGCGCCAGCAGCCGCGGACAGGGAGGATTCACTGAAGCTTTCTTT. Translated, it gives CASSRGQGGFTEAFF.

This chain uses TRBV11-2 with TRBJ2-5; D may be TRBD2 (6 bases). The V gene lost 5 bases and the J gene lost 0 bases, with 13 bases spanning the gap. The CDR3 is 15 amino acids. Looked up from germline, CDR1 is SGHAT and CDR2 is FQNNGV. The CDR3 nucleotides are TGTGCCAGCAGCACCTCTGCGGGGAACCAAGAGACCCAGTACTTC. Protein product: CASSTSAGNQETQYF.

The rearrangement uses TRBV11-2 and TRBJ2-7; a weak D match, TRBD1 (5 bases). Looked up from germline, CDR1 is SGHAT and CDR2 is FQNNGV. The CDR3 is 15 residues long. Deletions cut 3 bases from V and 3 bases from J, with 15 bases between. Here the CDR3 DNA reads TGTGCCAGCAGCTTCACTCAGGGCCTCGACTACGAGCAGTACTTC. Translating it yields CASSFTQGLDYEQYF.

The chain carries TRBV5-8 and TRBJ2-1; D is uncertain. The V end was cut by 1 base, the J end by 3 bases, with 5 bases between. CDR1 SGHTS and CDR2 YDEGEE come from the germline V gene. The CDR3 covers 13 residues. The CDR3 spells CASSLNYYNEQFF. DNA for the CDR3: TGTGCCAGCAGCTTGAACTACTACAATGAGCAGTTCTTC.

This rearrangement joins TRBV19 to TRBJ2-3; 9 bases map to TRBD1. Germline loops: CDR1 LNHDA, CDR2 SQIVND (reference sequence). The CDR3 is made up of 14 amino acids. The ends lost 7 bases at V and 2 bases at J; junction bases unmatched: 4. As DNA, the CDR3 is TGTGCCAGTATGGACAGGGGCGTCACAGATACGCAGTATTTT. This gives the protein CASMDRGVTDTQYF.

This clone was found a few times. The CDR3 loop reads CASSRWDRGRETQYF. The CDR3 region has the DNA TGTGCCAGCAGCAGGTGGGACAGGGGGAGAGAGACCCAGTACTTC. The chain employs TRBV5-4 and TRBJ2-5; TRBD1 matches at 11 bases. Germline V lookup: CDR1 SGHNT, CDR2 YYREEE (reference sequence). V lost 4 bases and J lost 4; bases outside the gene matches: 6. This CDR3 comprises 15 residues.

This chain joins TRBV2 and TRBJ2-3; no reliable D call. V lost 1 base and J lost 0, with 8 bases in between. This CDR3 region has 15 residues. The germline gives CDR1 SNHLY, CDR2 FYNNEI. For the CDR3, the DNA is TGTGCCAGCAGTGAAGACACCCCTAGCACAGATACGCAGTATTTT. This sequence encodes CASSEDTPSTDTQYF.

CDR3 nucleotide sequence: TGTGCCAGTAGCCGACAGGGGACCTATGGCTACACCTTC. It codes for CASSRQGTYGYTF. V and J are TRBV19 and TRBJ1-2; 8 positions agree with TRBD1. The germline CDR1 and CDR2 sequences are LNHDA and SQIVND (reference sequence). The CDR3 sequence is 13 residues long. V gave up 6 bases and J gave up 4 bases; unmatched junction bases: 4.

V is TRBV10-3 and J is TRBJ2-2, with D maybe TRBD2 (6 bases). Germline V gene lookup returns CDR1 ENHRY and CDR2 SYGVKD. CDR3 length: 16 residues. V was clipped by 4 bases and J by 3 bases, with 15 bases between them. The CDR3 nucleotides read TGTGCCATCAGTGGGGGGGACGGATCCTACACCGGGGAGCTGTTTTTT. This translates into CAISGGDGSYTGELFF.

This clone was seen once. This chain links TRBV7-2 with TRBJ1-4, with TRBD1 matching 8 bases. This CDR3 is 15 amino acids long. V lost 6 bases and J lost 5; bases outside the gene matches: 8. Per the germline V gene, CDR1 is SGHTA and CDR2 is FQGNSA. CDR3: CASSLGSGGNEKLFF. CDR3 sequence (DNA): TGTGCCAGCAGTCTAGGGTCAGGGGGCAATGAAAAACTGTTTTTT.

The chain carries TRBV19 and TRBJ1-3, with 12 bases aligning to TRBD1. This CDR3 is 15 amino acids long. V was pared by 11 bases and J by 2 bases, with 7 bases of the junction left unmatched. Germline V CDR1 and CDR2: LNHDA, SQIVND (reference sequence). This CDR3 is CASRDRGLAGNTIYF. CDR3 DNA sequence: TGTGCCTCCCGGGACAGGGGGCTGGCTGGAAACACCATATATTTT.

The CDR3 nucleotides are TGTGCCAGCACCACGGTGCGGGGGGGCGTCAATGAGCAGTTCTTC. The encoded protein is CASTTVRGGVNEQFF. This chain uses TRBV2 with TRBJ2-1; 9 positions match TRBD2. This CDR3 is 15 amino acids long. V shed 7 bases, J shed 6 bases, and the junction held 10 bases outside the gene matches. From germline, CDR1 is SNHLY and CDR2 FYNNEI.

Of note for this clone: The same CDR3 arises from other DNA sequences in this sample as well. This chain uses TRBV2 with TRBJ2-7; 9 bases match TRBD1. Germline-derived CDR1 and CDR2 are SNHLY and FYNNEI. The junction had 1 base not matched to a gene; V was cut back by 6 bases and J by 4 bases. The CDR3 totals 12 residues. The CDR3 is CASSGQGYEQYF. The DNA for the CDR3 is TGTGCCAGCAGCGGACAGGGGTACGAGCAGTACTTC. The whole variable domain, remainder taken from reference TRBV2 and TRBJ2-7, is EPEVTQTPSHQVTQMGQEVILRCVPISNHLYFYWYRQILGQKVEFLVSFYNNEISEKSEIFDDQFSVERPDGSNFTLKIRSTKLEDSAMYFCASSGQGYEQYFGPGTRLTVT.